The sequence of this TCR beta chain was determined in a study of Ad26.COV2.S vaccination and SARS-CoV-2 variants. In the study overall: Ad26.COV2.S was injected intramuscularly once or twice, 56 days apart. Whole-study findings and limits: The analyses of TCR breadth and depth may have understated the size of total T cell responses. People who got the vaccine or the placebo had similar non-spike TCR breadth. Substantial breadth in spike-specific CD8+ and CD4+ T cell responses was reportedly seen after vaccination.

Treatment defined: around 19 received Ad26.COV2.S at low or high dose, single or two shots; 5 received placebo; per-sample allocation not given. The study sampled participants on day 63 after the first vaccine or placebo injection. As to this clone: The antigen remains unidentified.

The method was immunoSEQ multiplex PCR; TCRdb's version includes in-frame clones alone and lacks a portion of them. The sample shows more than 400,000 clones, around 92% of them seen only once. Trimming stripped 7 bases from V and 2 bases from J, with 9 bases between. The CDR3 loop spans 14 amino acids. The germline V gene encodes CDR1 MDHEN and CDR2 SYDVKM. The TCR sequence derives from a person aged 18-60 years who received the Ad26.COV2.S COVID-19 vaccine or a placebo. This sequence joins TRBV28 and TRBJ1-6, with D perhaps matching TRBD1 (5 bases). The sample here was peripheral blood, taken in a trial of Ad26.COV2.S vaccine versus placebo. The CDR3 DNA reads TGTGCCAGCACGAGACAGCCCTATAATTCACCCCTCCACTTT. This gives the protein CASTRQPYNSPLHF.